This T cell receptor beta chain was identified during a study of CD8+ T cells in alopecia areata. RNA, once extracted, was reverse transcribed into cDNA for use as the sequencing template. Profiled with immunoSEQ multiplex PCR; TCRdb holds only in-frame clones, not every one. The repertoire holds 150,000 to 200,000 clones, 58% seen once, with 5.5% in the top ten. The CDR3 runs 12 residues. The germline V and J ends were trimmed by 6 bases and 5 bases, with 8 bases remaining between them. In germline, CDR1 is ENHRY, CDR2 SYGVKD. This clone was picked up a small number of times. The treatment: oral pan-JAK inhibitor, 5-10 mg twice daily.

Sample: CD4+ T cells sorted from blood, taken at week 24, from a patient treated with tofacitinib. This rearrangement joins TRBV10-3 to TRBJ2-1; D gene unclear. The clonotype originates from a human donor with alopecia areata. For the CDR3, the DNA is TGTGCCATCAGAAGGGCTGACAATGAGCAGTTCTTC. Translating it yields CAIRRADNEQFF.